The clone carrying this T cell receptor beta chain was counted only a few times. Its antigen remains unknown. Trimming at V came to 0 bases and at J to 6 bases, leaving 2 bases not matched to a gene. CDR3 length: 14 residues. Germline V lookup: CDR1 SGHRS, CDR2 YFSETQ. This specimen comes from a study of long-term antiretroviral therapy in people with HIV. Whole-study results and caveats: Post-ART diversity increased but stayed below transplant donor controls. Samples were collected from the mid-2000s to the late 2010s under possibly less effective ART regimens. Controls exceeded HIV repertoires in CDR3 length range.

The assay, immunoSEQ v3.0, was run at survey level. Sequencing used immunoSEQ multiplex PCR; TCRdb keeps in-frame clones, though not all of them. The table lists tens of thousands of clones, roughly 87% of them singletons, with about 0.93% in the top ten. Every donor had one or more pre-ART and two or more post-ART PBMC samples. The sample in question was unsorted PBMCs, obtained 2 years after starting antiretroviral therapy. V is TRBV5-1 and J is TRBJ1-2, with TRBD1 matching over 10 bases. This TCR came from a man aged 50-60 years with HIV. The CDR3 sequence: CASSLAGQGNGYTF. The DNA for the CDR3 is TGCGCCAGCAGCTTGGCGGGACAGGGGAATGGCTACACCTTC.